The entry below describes one TCR beta chain. Clones were read by immunoSEQ multiplex PCR, and TCRdb kept only the in-frame ones, dropping some. The sample lists about 7,900 clones, about 85% seen once, with roughly 5.1% in the top ten. This sample was included in a study of tumor T cells in aggressive B-cell lymphoma. Per germline, CDR1 LGHNA and CDR2 YSLEER. The CDR3 sequence is 14 residues long. This sequence was found in an adult with diffuse large B cell lymphoma. Material: tumor tissue. The chain recombines TRBV4-3 with TRBJ2-5; 12 positions agree with TRBD2. The end of the DNA fits TRBJ2-7 better, so the J call may be wrong. CDR3 bases: TGCGCCAGCAGCCAACTACTAGCGGGAGGCGAGCAGTACTTC. It yields the protein CASSQLLAGGEQYF.